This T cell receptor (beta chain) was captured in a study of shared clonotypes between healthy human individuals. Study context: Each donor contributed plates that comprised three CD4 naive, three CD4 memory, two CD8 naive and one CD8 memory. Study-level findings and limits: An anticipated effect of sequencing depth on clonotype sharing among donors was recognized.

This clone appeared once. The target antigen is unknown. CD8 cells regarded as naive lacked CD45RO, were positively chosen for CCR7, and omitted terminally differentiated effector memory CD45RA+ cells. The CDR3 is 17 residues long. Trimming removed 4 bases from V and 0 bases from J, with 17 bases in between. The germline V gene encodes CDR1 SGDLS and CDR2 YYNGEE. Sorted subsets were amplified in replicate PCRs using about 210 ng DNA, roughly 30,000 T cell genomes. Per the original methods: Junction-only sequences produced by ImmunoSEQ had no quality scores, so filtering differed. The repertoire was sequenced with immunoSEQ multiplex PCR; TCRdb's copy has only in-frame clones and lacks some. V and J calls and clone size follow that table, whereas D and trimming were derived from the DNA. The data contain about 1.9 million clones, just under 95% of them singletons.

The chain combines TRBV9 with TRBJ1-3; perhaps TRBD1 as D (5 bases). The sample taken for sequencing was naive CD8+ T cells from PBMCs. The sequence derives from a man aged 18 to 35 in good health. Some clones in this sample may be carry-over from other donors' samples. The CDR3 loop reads CASSSGTSESSGNTIYF. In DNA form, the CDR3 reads TGTGCCAGCAGCTCCGGGACTTCCGAGAGCTCTGGAAACACCATATATTTT.